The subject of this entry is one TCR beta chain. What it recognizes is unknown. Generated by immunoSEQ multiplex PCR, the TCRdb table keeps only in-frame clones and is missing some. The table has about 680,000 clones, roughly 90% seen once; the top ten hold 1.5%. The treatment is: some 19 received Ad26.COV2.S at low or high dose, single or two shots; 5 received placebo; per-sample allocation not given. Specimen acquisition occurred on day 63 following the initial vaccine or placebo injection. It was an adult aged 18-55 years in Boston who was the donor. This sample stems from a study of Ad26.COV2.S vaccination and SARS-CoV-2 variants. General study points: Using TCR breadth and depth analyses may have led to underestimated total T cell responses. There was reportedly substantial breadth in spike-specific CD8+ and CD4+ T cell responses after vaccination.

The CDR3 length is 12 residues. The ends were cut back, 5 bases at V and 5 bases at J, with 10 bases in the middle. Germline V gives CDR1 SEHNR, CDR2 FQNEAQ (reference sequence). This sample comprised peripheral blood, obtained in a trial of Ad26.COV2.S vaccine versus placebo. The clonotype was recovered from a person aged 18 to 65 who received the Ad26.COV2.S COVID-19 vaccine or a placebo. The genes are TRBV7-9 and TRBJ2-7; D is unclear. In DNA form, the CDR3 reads TGTGCCAGCAGCCCCAACACTGACGAGCAGTACTTC. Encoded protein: CASSPNTDEQYF.